The entry that follows covers one T cell receptor (beta chain) sequence. What it binds is not known. V lost 4 bases and J 5 bases, leaving 14 bases between the germline ends. In germline, CDR1 is MGHRA, CDR2 YSYEKL. The CDR3 sequence is 15 residues long. This record belongs to a study of T-cell reconstitution after alpha-beta-depleted transplantation in children. Study-level results: A year post-transplant, T-cell counts and diversity derived mostly from newly produced T cells. Surviving thymic progenitors and recipient T cells were the source of high TCRbeta diversity at day 60 in some patients. There were reportedly several hundred expanded graft clones from which alpha-beta T cells came about two months after transplant.

The library targeted TCRbeta and was prepared with unique molecular identifiers. A single record per CDR3 protein comes from TCRdb applying MiXCR to the PCR reads. This table has tens of thousands of distinct CDR3 sequences, 40% to 45% appearing once. This chain connects TRBV4-1 to TRBJ2-2; possible D gene TRBD1, 6 bases. The source is a male patient aged 10 to 17 who had a stem cell transplant for acute lymphoblastic leukemia, so the T cells may come from the graft donor. The source material was PBMCs, mostly from graft donor cells, sampled 360 days after TCRalphabeta/CD19-depleted stem cell transplant. Written as DNA, the CDR3 is TGCGCCAGCAGCCCCTCCCCTACAGGGACCGGGGAGCTGTTTTTT. Its protein product is CASSPSPTGTGELFF.